A single sample gave rise to the 17 T cell receptor beta chains below, sequenced in a study of T cell repertoires in cytomegalovirus infection. Their antigen targets remain unknown. One entry per CDR3 protein, called by TCRdb with MiXCR from the reads. The data show about 890,000 distinct CDR3 sequences, roughly 30% seen once. The source was cultured CD8+ T cells from PBMCs, collected from culture after CMV antigen stimulation. The source of these receptors is a human donor in good health (CMV status not recorded). Some clones in this sample may be carry-over from other donors' samples.

The chain has TRBV7-6 and TRBJ2-5; unclear D gene. Germline assignment: CDR1 SGHVS and CDR2 FNYEAQ. V was trimmed by 5 bases and J by 6 bases, leaving 10 bases between them. This CDR3 is built from 12 residues. The chain's CDR3 is CASSGMVQTQYF. In DNA, the CDR3 is TGTGCCAGCAGCGGCATGGTTCAGACCCAGTACTTC.

The chain employs TRBV2 and TRBJ2-1; 7 bases are shared with TRBD1. The length of the CDR3 is 9 residues. The germline V gene encodes CDR1 SNHLY and CDR2 FYNNEI. The CDR3 is CARGHEQFF. The CDR3 DNA sequence: TGTGCAAGGGGGCATGAGCAGTTCTTC.

The chain links TRBV6-6 to TRBJ2-7; 11 positions match TRBD2. The CDR3 has 16 residues. CDR1 is MNHNY, CDR2 SVGAGI, per germline (reference sequence). V trimming: 1 base; J trimming: 3 bases; junction bases outside the gene matches: 5. CDR3: CASSYYAGTSGYEQYF. The CDR3 nucleotides are TGTGCCAGCAGTTACTATGCAGGGACTAGCGGCTACGAGCAGTACTTC.

V and J are TRBV27 and TRBJ2-2, with a weak D call TRBD2 (7 bases). The V gene's germline CDR1 is MNHEY and CDR2 SMNVEV (reference sequence). V was shortened by 8 bases and J by 5 bases, with 21 bases between the two germline ends. This CDR3 is 16 amino acids long. The CDR3: CASGDGGGAVTGELFF. CDR3 nucleotide sequence: TGTGCCAGCGGGGATGGTGGGGGGGCGGTTACCGGGGAGCTGTTTTTT.

A few counts support this clonotype. The rearrangement joins TRBV19 to TRBJ2-2, with D maybe TRBD2 (5 bases). CDR3 length: 12 amino acids. Germline V gene data show CDR1 as LNHDA and CDR2 as SQIVND (reference sequence). Deletions cut 3 bases from V and 10 bases from J, with 9 bases between. CDR3 in DNA: TGTGCCAGTAGTATGGGGAGTAAGGAGCTGTTTTTT. It is translated as CASSMGSKELFF.

For the CDR3, the DNA is TGTGCCAGCAGTTACTTGGTTCATTGGGTAGGGAAGACCCAGTACTTC. Its protein product is CASSYLVHWVGKTQYF. The V gene is TRBV6-5, the J gene TRBJ2-5; D not certain. V was clipped by 1 base and J by 6 bases, with 18 bases between them. The CDR3 loop spans 16 amino acids. CDR1 is MNHEY and CDR2 is SVGAGI in the germline V gene.

V gene TRBV4-1 combines with J gene TRBJ1-2; D is undetermined. In germline, CDR1 is MGHRA, CDR2 YSYEKL. The CDR3 covers 11 residues. V dropped 7 bases and J dropped 6 bases, with 9 bases sitting between them. The CDR3 is CASTHGDGYTF. CDR3 in DNA: TGCGCCAGCACCCACGGGGATGGCTACACCTTC.

This clonotype was observed many times. The CDR3 nucleotides are TGTGCCAGCAGCTTTGACAGGTGGTATGGCTACACCTTC. It is translated as CASSFDRWYGYTF. The rearrangement links TRBV5-5 to TRBJ1-2; TRBD1 is a possible D gene (6 bases). Germline values: CDR1 SGHKS, CDR2 YYEKEE (reference sequence). The CDR3 totals 13 residues. V was trimmed by 2 bases and J by 5 bases, leaving 10 bases between them.

This CDR3 is CASSSSGHEQFF. The CDR3 nucleotides are TGTGCCAGCAGCTCTTCAGGCCATGAGCAGTTCTTC. The V gene is TRBV7-9, the J gene TRBJ2-1; no firm D call. Trimming stripped 4 bases from V and 8 bases from J, with 9 bases between. Germline V gene sequence: CDR1 SEHNR, CDR2 FQNEAQ (reference sequence). This CDR3 region has 12 residues.

This clonotype occurred many times. The chain couples TRBV7-8 to TRBJ2-1; no firm D call. The CDR3 extends over 12 amino acids. Deletions cut 6 bases from V and 6 bases from J, with 9 bases between. Germline CDR1 SGHVS, CDR2 FQNEAQ. This CDR3 is CASRPDGNEQFF. CDR3 bases: TGTGCCAGCAGACCCGACGGCAATGAGCAGTTCTTC. The full variable domain, its missing parts supplied by reference TRBV7-8 and TRBJ2-1, is GAGVSQSPRYKVAKRGQDVALRCDPISGHVSLFWYQQALGQGPEFLTYFQNEAQLDKSGLPSDRFFAERPEGSVSTLKIQRTQQEDSAVYLCASRPDGNEQFFGPGTRLTVL.

This clonotype was seen a few times. DNA for the CDR3: TGTGCCAGCTTAGGACAGCCTAGATGGACCCAGTACTTC. Amino acids: CASLGQPRWTQYF. This chain connects TRBV6-1 to TRBJ2-5, with D perhaps TRBD1 (6 bases). The V end lost 8 bases, the J end lost 7 bases, and 17 bases lay between the germline ends. Germline V gene lookup returns CDR1 MNHNS and CDR2 SASEGT. This CDR3 is built from 13 residues.

This clonotype was picked up a small number of times. The genes are TRBV4-3 and TRBJ1-2; perhaps TRBD1 as D (6 bases). The CDR3 runs to 18 residues. V lost 0 bases, J lost 4 bases, and 21 bases lay in between. The germline CDR1 and CDR2 sequences are LGHNA and YSLEER. The CDR3 DNA reads as TGCGCCAGCAGCCAAGATTCCTATTCAGGGGAAGTGGGCTATGGCTACACCTTC. The encoded protein is CASSQDSYSGEVGYGYTF.

The rearrangement joins TRBV6-6 to TRBJ2-1; D is unresolved. The V end was cut by 2 bases, the J end by 4 bases, with 12 bases between. This CDR3 spans 15 amino acids. Germline loops: CDR1 MNHNY, CDR2 SVGAGI (reference sequence). The CDR3 here is CASSYDPRNYNEQFF. The CDR3 DNA is TGTGCCAGCAGTTACGACCCTCGGAATTACAATGAGCAGTTCTTC.

This clonotype has more than one count but fewer than ten. V usage is TRBV27 and J usage is TRBJ2-5; D possibly corresponds to TRBD2 (5 bases). The CDR3 is 13 residues long. Germline values: CDR1 MNHEY, CDR2 SMNVEV (reference sequence). V lost 7 bases to trimming and J lost 4 bases, with 13 bases between them. The CDR3 sequence is CASTPDAGETQYF. The CDR3 DNA reads as TGTGCCAGCACTCCCGACGCGGGAGAGACCCAGTACTTC.

This clonotype appeared a few times. The junction does not match germline at one end; this may be a read error. The chain has TRBV7-2 and TRBJ1-5, with D hard to call. The germline V gene has CDR1 SGHTA and CDR2 FQGNSA. CDR3 length: 13 residues. The CDR3 coding sequence is TGTGCCAGCAGCCTGGTCAGCAGTCAGCCCCAGCATTTT. Encoded protein: CASSLVSSQPQHF.

The chain has TRBV18 and TRBJ2-3; weak D call: TRBD1 (6 bases). CDR1 KGHSH and CDR2 LQKENI come from the germline V gene. The CDR3 contains 14 residues. V was clipped by 6 bases and J by 5 bases, with 15 bases between them. CDR3 sequence: CASSAGEVEDTQYF. Here the CDR3 DNA reads TGTGCCAGCTCTGCAGGGGAAGTCGAAGATACGCAGTATTTT.

This clonotype was counted a few times. V is TRBV7-9 and J is TRBJ2-1; D remains ambiguous. The V gene's germline CDR1 is SEHNR and CDR2 FQNEAQ (reference sequence). The CDR3 covers 14 residues. Trimming cost V 1 base and J 6 bases, with 10 bases left between them. CDR3 sequence: CASSLGVGFNEQFF. CDR3 nucleotides: TGTGCCAGCAGCTTAGGAGTGGGGTTCAATGAGCAGTTCTTC.